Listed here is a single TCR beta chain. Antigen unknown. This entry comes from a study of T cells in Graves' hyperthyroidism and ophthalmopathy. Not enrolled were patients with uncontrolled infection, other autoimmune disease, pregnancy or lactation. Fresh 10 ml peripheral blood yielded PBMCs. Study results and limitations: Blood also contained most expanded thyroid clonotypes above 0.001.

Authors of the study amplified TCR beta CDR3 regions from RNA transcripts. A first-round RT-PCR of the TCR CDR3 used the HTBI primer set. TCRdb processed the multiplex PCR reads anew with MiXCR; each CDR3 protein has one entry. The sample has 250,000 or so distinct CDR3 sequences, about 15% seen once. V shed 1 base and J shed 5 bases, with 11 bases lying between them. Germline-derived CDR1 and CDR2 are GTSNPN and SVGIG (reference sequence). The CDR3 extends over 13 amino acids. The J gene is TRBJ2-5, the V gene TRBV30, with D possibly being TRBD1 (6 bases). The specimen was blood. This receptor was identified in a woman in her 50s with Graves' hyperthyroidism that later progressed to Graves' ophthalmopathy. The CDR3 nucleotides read TGTGCCTGGAGTGGACAGGTGCGGGAGACCCAGTACTTC. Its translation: CAWSGQVRETQYF.